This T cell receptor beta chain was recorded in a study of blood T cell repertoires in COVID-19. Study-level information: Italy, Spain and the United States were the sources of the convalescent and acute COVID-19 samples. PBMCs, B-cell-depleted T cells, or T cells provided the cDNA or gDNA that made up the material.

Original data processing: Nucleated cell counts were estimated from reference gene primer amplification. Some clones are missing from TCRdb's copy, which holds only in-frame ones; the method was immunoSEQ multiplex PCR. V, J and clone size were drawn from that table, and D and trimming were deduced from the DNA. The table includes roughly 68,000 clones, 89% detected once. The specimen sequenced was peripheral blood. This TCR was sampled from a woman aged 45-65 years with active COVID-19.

The CDR3 loop reads CASSIPTGTMRTQYF. The CDR3 nucleotides read TGTGCCAGCAGTATCCCGACAGGAACAATGCGGACGCAGTATTTT. The genes are TRBV28 and TRBJ2-3; TRBD1 is a possible D gene (6 bases). The CDR3 totals 15 residues. V gave up 5 bases and J gave up 9 bases, with 21 bases separating them. CDR1 MDHEN and CDR2 SYDVKM come from the germline V gene.